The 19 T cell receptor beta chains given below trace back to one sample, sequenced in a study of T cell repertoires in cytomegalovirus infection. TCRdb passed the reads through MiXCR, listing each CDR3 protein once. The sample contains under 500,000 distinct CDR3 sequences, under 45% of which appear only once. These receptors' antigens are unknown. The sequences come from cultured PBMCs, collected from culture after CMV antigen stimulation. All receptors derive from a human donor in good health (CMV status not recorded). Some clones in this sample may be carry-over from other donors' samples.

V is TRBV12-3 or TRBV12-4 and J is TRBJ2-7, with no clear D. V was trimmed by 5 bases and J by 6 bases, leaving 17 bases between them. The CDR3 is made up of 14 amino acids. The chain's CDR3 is CASSPLFPLSEQYF. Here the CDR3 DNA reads TGTGCCAGCAGTCCCCTTTTCCCTCTCTCCGAGCAGTACTTC.

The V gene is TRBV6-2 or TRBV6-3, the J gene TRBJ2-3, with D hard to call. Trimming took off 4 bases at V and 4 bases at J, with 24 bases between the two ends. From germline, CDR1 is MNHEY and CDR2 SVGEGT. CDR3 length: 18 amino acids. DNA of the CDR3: TGTGCCAGCAGTTTTAGGTTCGGCGCCTCTTCCTCCGCAGATACGCAGTATTTT. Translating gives CASSFRFGASSSADTQYF.

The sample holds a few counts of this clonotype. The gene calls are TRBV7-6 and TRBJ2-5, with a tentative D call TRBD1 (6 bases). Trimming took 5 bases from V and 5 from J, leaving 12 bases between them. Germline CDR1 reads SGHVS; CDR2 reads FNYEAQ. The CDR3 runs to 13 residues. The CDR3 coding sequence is TGTGCCAGCAGCCCGTTAACAGGGGAGACCCAGTACTTC. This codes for CASSPLTGETQYF.

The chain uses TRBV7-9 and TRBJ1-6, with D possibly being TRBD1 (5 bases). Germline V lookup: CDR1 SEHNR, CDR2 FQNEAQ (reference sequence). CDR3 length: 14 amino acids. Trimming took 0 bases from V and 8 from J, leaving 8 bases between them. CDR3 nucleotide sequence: TGTGCCAGCAGCTTAGCCAGGGTATATTCACCCCTCCACTTT. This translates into CASSLARVYSPLHF.

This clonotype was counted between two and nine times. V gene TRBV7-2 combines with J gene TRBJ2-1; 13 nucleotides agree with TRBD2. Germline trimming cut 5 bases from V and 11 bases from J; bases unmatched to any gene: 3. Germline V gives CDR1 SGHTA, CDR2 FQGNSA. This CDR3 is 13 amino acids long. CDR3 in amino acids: CASSLGTSGKQFF. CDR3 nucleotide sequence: TGTGCCAGCAGCCTAGGGACTAGCGGGAAGCAGTTCTTC.

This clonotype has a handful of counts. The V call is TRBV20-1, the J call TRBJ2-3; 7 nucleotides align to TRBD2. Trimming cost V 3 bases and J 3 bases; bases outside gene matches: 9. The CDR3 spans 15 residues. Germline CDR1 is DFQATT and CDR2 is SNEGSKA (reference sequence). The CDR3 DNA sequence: TGCAGTGCTAGTCCATCGTGGGGAGGGACAGATACGCAGTATTTT. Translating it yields CSASPSWGGTDTQYF.

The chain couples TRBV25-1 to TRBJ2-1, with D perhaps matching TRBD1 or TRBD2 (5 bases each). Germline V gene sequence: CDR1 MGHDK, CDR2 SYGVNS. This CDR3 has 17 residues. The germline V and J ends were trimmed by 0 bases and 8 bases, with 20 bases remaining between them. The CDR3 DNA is TGTGCCAGCAGTGAATATGCGGGCTTAAGGGGTCGGGATGAGCAGTTCTTC. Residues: CASSEYAGLRGRDEQFF.

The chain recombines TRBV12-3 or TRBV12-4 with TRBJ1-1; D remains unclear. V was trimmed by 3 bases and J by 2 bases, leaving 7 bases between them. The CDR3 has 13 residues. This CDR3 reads CASSFSSNTEAFF. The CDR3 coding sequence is TGTGCCAGCAGTTTCTCGTCCAACACTGAAGCTTTCTTT.

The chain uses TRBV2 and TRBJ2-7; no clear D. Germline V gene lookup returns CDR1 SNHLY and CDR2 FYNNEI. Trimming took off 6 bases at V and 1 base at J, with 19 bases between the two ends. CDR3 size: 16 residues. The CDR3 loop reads CASSFPIRDDSYEQYF. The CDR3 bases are TGTGCCAGCAGCTTCCCAATACGCGACGATTCCTACGAGCAGTACTTC.

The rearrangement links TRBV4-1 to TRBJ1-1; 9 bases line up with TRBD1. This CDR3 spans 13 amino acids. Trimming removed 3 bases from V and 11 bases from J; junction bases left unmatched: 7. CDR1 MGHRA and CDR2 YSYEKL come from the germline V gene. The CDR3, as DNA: TGCGCCAGCAGCCATCTGTGGGACAGGGCGGCTTTCTTT. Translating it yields CASSHLWDRAAFF.

In DNA, the CDR3 is TGTGCCAGCAGCTCGGGTTCAGCGGGGGAGACCCAGTACTTC. This codes for CASSSGSAGETQYF. V gene TRBV7-7 combines with J gene TRBJ2-5, with 7 bases fitting TRBD2. The CDR3 covers 14 residues. J lost 5 bases, V lost 4 bases, and 7 bases had no gene match. Germline CDR1 reads SSHAT; CDR2 reads FNYEAQ (reference sequence). The full variable domain, rest sourced from reference TRBV7-7 and TRBJ2-5, is GAGVSQSPRYKVTKRGQDVTLRCDPISSHATLYWYQQALGQGPEFLTYFNYEAQPDKSGLPSDRFSAERPEGSISTLTIQRTEQRDSAMYRCASSSGSAGETQYFGPGTRLLVL.

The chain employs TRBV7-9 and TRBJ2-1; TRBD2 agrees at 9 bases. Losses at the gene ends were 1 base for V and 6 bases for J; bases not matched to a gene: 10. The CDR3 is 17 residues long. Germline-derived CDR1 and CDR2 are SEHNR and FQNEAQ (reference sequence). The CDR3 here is CASSLVGLAGRSNEQFF. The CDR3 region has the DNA TGTGCCAGCAGCTTAGTTGGCCTAGCGGGACGTTCCAATGAGCAGTTCTTC. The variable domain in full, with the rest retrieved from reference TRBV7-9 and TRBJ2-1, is DTGVSQNPRHKITKRGQNVTFRCDPISEHNRLYWYRQTLGQGPEFLTYFQNEAQLEKSRLLSDRFSAERPKGSFSTLEIQRTEQGDSAMYLCASSLVGLAGRSNEQFFGPGTRLTVL.

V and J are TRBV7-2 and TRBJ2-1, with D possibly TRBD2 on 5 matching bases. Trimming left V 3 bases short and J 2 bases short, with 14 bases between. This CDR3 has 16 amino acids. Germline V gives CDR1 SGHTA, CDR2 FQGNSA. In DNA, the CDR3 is TGTGCCAGCAGCTTTCGAGGAGGACCTACCTACAATGAGCAGTTCTTC. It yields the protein CASSFRGGPTYNEQFF.

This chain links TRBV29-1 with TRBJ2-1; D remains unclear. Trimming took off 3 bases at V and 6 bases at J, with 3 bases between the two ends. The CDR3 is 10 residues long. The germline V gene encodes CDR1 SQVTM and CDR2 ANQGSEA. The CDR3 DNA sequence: TGCAGCGTTGAGATCAATGAGCAGTTCTTC. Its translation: CSVEINEQFF.

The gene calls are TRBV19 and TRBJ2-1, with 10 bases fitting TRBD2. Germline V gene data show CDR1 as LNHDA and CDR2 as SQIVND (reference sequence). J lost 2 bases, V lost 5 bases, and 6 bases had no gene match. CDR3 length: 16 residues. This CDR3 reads CASSLPAGGPYNEQFF. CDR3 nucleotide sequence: TGTGCCAGTAGTTTACCAGCGGGAGGGCCCTACAATGAGCAGTTCTTC.

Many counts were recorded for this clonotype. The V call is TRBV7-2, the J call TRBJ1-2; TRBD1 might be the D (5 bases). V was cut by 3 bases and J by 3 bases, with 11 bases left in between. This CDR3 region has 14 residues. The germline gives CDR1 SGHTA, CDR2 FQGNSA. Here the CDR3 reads CASSFRRGDYGYTF. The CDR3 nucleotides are TGTGCCAGCAGCTTTAGGCGGGGCGACTATGGCTACACCTTC.

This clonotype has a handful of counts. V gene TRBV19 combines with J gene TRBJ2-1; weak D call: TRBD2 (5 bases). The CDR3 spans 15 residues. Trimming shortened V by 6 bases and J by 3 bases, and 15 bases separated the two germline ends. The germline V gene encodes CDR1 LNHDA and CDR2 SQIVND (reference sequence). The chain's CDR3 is CASRNRAEGYNEQFF. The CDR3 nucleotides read TGTGCCAGTAGAAATAGGGCCGAGGGCTACAATGAGCAGTTCTTC.

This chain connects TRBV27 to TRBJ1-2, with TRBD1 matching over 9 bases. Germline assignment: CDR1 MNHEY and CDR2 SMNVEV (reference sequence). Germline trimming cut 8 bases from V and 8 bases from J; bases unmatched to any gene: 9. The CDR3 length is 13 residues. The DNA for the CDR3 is TGTGCCAGCGGATTCCGGGACAGGGACGGCTACACCTTC. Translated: CASGFRDRDGYTF.

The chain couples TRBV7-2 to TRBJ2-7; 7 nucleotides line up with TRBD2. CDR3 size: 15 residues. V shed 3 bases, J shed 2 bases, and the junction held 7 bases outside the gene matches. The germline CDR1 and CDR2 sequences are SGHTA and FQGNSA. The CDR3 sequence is CASSFSASGPYEQYF. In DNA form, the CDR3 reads TGTGCCAGCAGCTTTTCGGCTAGCGGCCCCTACGAGCAGTACTTC. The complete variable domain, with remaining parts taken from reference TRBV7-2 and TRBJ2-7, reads GAGVSQSPSNKVTEKGKDVELRCDPISGHTALYWYRQSLGQGLEFLIYFQGNSAPDKSGLPSDRFSAERTGGSVSTLTIQRTQQEDSAVYLCASSFSASGPYEQYFGPGTRLTVT.